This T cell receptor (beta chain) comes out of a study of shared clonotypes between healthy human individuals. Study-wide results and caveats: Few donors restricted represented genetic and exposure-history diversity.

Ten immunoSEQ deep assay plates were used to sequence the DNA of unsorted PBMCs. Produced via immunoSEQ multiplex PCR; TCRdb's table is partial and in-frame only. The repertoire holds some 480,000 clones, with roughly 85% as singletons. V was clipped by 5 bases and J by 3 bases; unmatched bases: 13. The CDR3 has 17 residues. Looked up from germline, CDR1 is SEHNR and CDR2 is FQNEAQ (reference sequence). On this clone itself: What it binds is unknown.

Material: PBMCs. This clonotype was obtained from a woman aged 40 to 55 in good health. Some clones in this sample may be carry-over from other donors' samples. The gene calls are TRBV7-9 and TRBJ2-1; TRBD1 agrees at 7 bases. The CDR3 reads CASSKTIIRQGYNEQFF. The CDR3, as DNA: TGTGCCAGCAGCAAAACAATTATAAGACAGGGCTACAATGAGCAGTTCTTC.